The text below deals with one T cell receptor (beta chain). Its antigen remains undetermined. Per-base qualities were not stored, and no clone one base away is much larger. This specimen belongs to a study of T cells in Graves' hyperthyroidism and ophthalmopathy (dated by TCRdb to the late 2010s). About the full investigation: Peripheral blood was collected at initial diagnosis, before any treatment. To identify distinguishing TCR V-J signatures, a discovery cohort of around 98 patients was used, comprising 43 with Graves' ophthalmopathy and 55 to 65 with stable Graves' hyperthyroidism. Prospective prediction of ophthalmopathy was tested in an independent validation cohort of about 19 hyperthyroidism patients and 17 patients who later progressed to ophthalmopathy. The roughly 100 discovery patients were divided at random into training and test sets in a 7:3 ratio. The study also compared thyroid tissue and blood T-cell repertoires from about six Graves' hyperthyroidism patients. Following sampling, methimazole starting at 30 mg daily was given to hyperthyroidism patients, and high-dose intravenous methylprednisolone was given to ophthalmopathy patients. TCR Vbeta CDR3 sequencing of 135 peripheral blood samples (about 45 ophthalmopathy, around 80 hyperthyroidism and approximately 17 progressor patients) is reported in the paper. Here is what the overall study found, with its caveats: No statistical method was used to fix the sample size in advance, and group allocation was not hidden from the investigators. In validation, the model predicted progression to ophthalmopathy with over 60% sensitivity and less than 80% specificity, a median of 6.5 months before onset. Ophthalmopathy was separated from stable hyperthyroidism by a 13 V-J signature model, with approximately 85% sensitivity and roughly 84% specificity obtained in cross-validation and 80%/75% obtained in testing. Most expanded thyroid clonotypes (frequency above 0.001) were also detected in blood, a finding suggesting that blood repertoires may reflect thyroid immune responses.

The TCR beta CDR3 regions were amplified from the RNA transcripts. For the first round of RT-PCR on the TCR CDR3, the HTBI primer set was used together with the Qiagen OneStep RT-PCR kit. A second multiplex PCR round built the libraries, followed by size selection and purification. Libraries were sequenced paired-end with 100 bp reads on an Illumina HiSeq2000. Per the original workflow: SOAPnuke was used to process the raw data, removing reads that contained adapters or uncalled bases, had a mean Phred below 15, or lacked an exact match to the constant primer or identifier. COPE v1.2.5 was used to merge high-quality paired reads, and clonotypes were defined as unique nucleotide sequences. MiTCR v1.1 was used to align the clonotypes against IMGT TRBV, TRBD and TRBJ reference segments. The analysis was restricted to V-J combinations with a frequency above 0.0001, which together covered over 99% of the repertoires. A TCS score was defined as the ratio of F50 (clonal expansion) to E x V (chaos), with BLOSUM62-based TCRdist applied between CDR3 peptides within each V-J. Welch's t-statistics and random forest reduced around 510 V-J features to about 13, which were used in a naive Bayes classifier (R e1071). TCRdb reprocessed the public reads (quality trimming at Q25 with fastp, clone calling with MiXCR) and kept in-frame beta chains. Rows with a matching CDR3 protein are joined into one entry that keeps the most common DNA and genes. Clone size and V and J calls follow TCRdb, not the original study. The sample includes under 650,000 distinct CDR3 sequences, with 15% to 20% observed a single time. 3.8% of the sample is taken by the ten largest.

The CDR3 runs 14 amino acids, cysteine and phenylalanine included. Solely the CDR3 DNA is kept, with 42 bases framed from the first base. The V end loses 2 bases and the J end loses 10 bases, and a stretch of 15 bases separates them. According to the germline V gene (reference sequence), CDR1 reads LNHDA and CDR2 reads SQIVND. Stable Graves' hyperthyroidism was defined as no progression to ophthalmopathy during 18 months of follow-up. The hyperthyroidism patients were between 18 and 65 years old and newly diagnosed, with a disease duration of less than 2 months. The study excluded patients with uncontrolled infections, other autoimmune diseases, pregnancy or lactation. Diagnoses relied on clinical symptoms, serum thyroxine and TRAb, thyroid ultrasound and orbital computed tomography. Ficoll-Paque density gradient centrifugation was used to isolate PBMCs from 9.5 to 10 ml of fresh peripheral blood. Trizol reagent was used to extract total RNA, and RNA quality was then checked on an Agilent 2100 Bioanalyzer.

Material: blood. This TCR came from a woman between 25 and 40 years old with Graves' hyperthyroidism. This receptor chain uses TRBV19 and TRBJ2-1; 6 matching bases give a weak D call of TRBD1. CDR3 region: CASSIRPTTGEQFF. The nucleotides are TGTGCCAGTAGTATACGTCCCACTACAGGGGAGCAGTTCTTC.